This passage covers 29 T cell receptor beta chains from one sample sequenced in a study of blood T cell repertoires in COVID-19. Assay used: immunoSEQ multiplex PCR; TCRdb lists only in-frame clones, some missing. The data contain about 370,000 clones, approximately 90% of them singletons. Material for sequencing was PBMCs or T cells enriched from blood (not recorded which). The receptors here all came from a woman aged 40 to 50 who had been exposed to COVID-19.

The chain has TRBV27 and TRBJ1-1; tentatively, D is TRBD1 (5 bases). The germline gives CDR1 MNHEY, CDR2 SMNVEV (reference sequence). CDR3 size: 15 residues. Trimming took 5 bases from V and 4 from J, leaving 17 bases between them. In nucleotides, the CDR3 is TGTGCCAGCAGTGATACCGCAGGGCGGGGCACTGAAGCTTTCTTT. This translates into CASSDTAGRGTEAFF.

This clone occurred once. The chain recombines TRBV7-9 with TRBJ2-1; a possible D gene is TRBD1 (6 bases). Germline CDR1 and CDR2: SEHNR and FQNEAQ (reference sequence). The CDR3 totals 14 residues. V shed 7 bases and J shed 6 bases, with 16 bases lying between them. CDR3 nucleotide sequence: TGTGCCAGCATCATAGGGGGAATAGGCAATGAGCAGTTCTTC. It codes for CASIIGGIGNEQFF.

The chain employs TRBV5-1 and TRBJ2-7; a weak D match, TRBD1 (6 bases). The CDR3 is made up of 16 amino acids. With 1 base removed from V and 2 bases from J, the gap between germline ends came to 16 bases. Germline V lookup: CDR1 SGHRS, CDR2 YFSETQ. CDR3: CASSLKSQGNAYEQYF. The CDR3 coding sequence is TGCGCCAGCAGCTTGAAAAGTCAGGGGAACGCCTACGAGCAGTACTTC.

This CDR3 is CASSVATGRNYGYTF. In DNA, the CDR3 is TGTGCCAGCAGCGTAGCTACAGGCAGGAACTATGGCTACACCTTC. This chain joins TRBV9 and TRBJ1-2; D may be TRBD1 (5 bases). The germline V gene encodes CDR1 SGDLS and CDR2 YYNGEE. This CDR3 is 15 amino acids long. Trimming stripped 0 bases from V and 2 bases from J, with 11 bases between. The whole variable domain, remainder taken from reference TRBV9 and TRBJ1-2, is DSGVTQTPKHLITATGQRVTLRCSPRSGDLSVYWYQQSLDQGLQFLIQYYNGEERAKGNILERFSAQQFPDLHSELNLSSLELGDSALYFCASSVATGRNYGYTFGSGTRLTVV.

The chain has TRBV2 and TRBJ2-7; possible D gene TRBD1, 5 bases. This CDR3 has 14 residues. V lost 4 bases and J 3 bases, leaving 13 bases between the germline ends. The germline V gene encodes CDR1 SNHLY and CDR2 FYNNEI. The CDR3 sequence: CASSGGRAGYEQYF. CDR3 nucleotides: TGTGCCAGCAGTGGGGGCCGTGCTGGCTACGAGCAGTACTTC.

J is TRBJ1-2 and V is TRBV6-5; 10 bases are shared with TRBD1. Germline CDR1 is MNHEY and CDR2 is SVGAGI. This CDR3 has 14 amino acids. Trimming removed 5 bases from V and 6 bases from J; junction bases left unmatched: 6. CDR3 amino acids: CASSNDRGRDGYTF. Here the CDR3 DNA reads TGTGCCAGCAGTAACGACAGGGGGCGCGATGGCTACACCTTC.

V usage is TRBV5-1 and J usage is TRBJ2-3; 9 bases line up with TRBD2. V was pared by 3 bases and J by 14 bases, with 16 bases of the junction left unmatched. Germline V gene data show CDR1 as SGHRS and CDR2 as YFSETQ. There are 15 residues in the CDR3. The CDR3 DNA follows: TGCGCCAGCAGCTCTAGGCTACAATCTAGCGGGATAAGGTATTTT. Its protein is CASSSRLQSSGIRYF.

The chain couples TRBV7-9 to TRBJ2-3; D may be TRBD2 (6 bases). The V gene lost 0 bases and the J gene lost 2 bases, with 15 bases spanning the gap. CDR1 and CDR2 (germline): SEHNR, FQNEAQ (reference sequence). The CDR3 consists of 17 residues. CDR3 nucleotides: TGTGCCAGCAGCTTAGCGATTGGTGGGGGGAACACAGATACGCAGTATTTT. Its translation is CASSLAIGGGNTDTQYF.

The chain's CDR3 is CASNRGGYNEQFF. The DNA for the CDR3 is TGTGCCAGCAACCGGGGGGGCTACAATGAGCAGTTCTTC. The V call is TRBV25-1, the J call TRBJ2-1; 8 bases fit TRBD2. The CDR3 consists of 13 residues. Germline lookup yields CDR1 MGHDK and CDR2 SYGVNS. Trimming removed 7 bases from V and 3 bases from J; junction bases left unmatched: 2.

DNA of the CDR3: TGTGCCAGCAGCGTAGGGACAGTGGAGGCCGGGGAGCTGTTTTTT. This gives the protein CASSVGTVEAGELFF. This rearrangement joins TRBV9 to TRBJ2-2, with a tentative D call TRBD1 (6 bases). Between the trimmed V and J ends, which lost 0 bases and 6 bases, there was a span of 12 bases. The CDR3 length is 15 residues. Per the germline V gene, CDR1 is SGDLS and CDR2 is YYNGEE. Looking up the rest from reference TRBV9 and TRBJ2-2 gives the full variable domain: DSGVTQTPKHLITATGQRVTLRCSPRSGDLSVYWYQQSLDQGLQFLIQYYNGEERAKGNILERFSAQQFPDLHSELNLSSLELGDSALYFCASSVGTVEAGELFFGEGSRLTVL.

The V gene is TRBV30, the J gene TRBJ1-3; D uncertain. With 4 bases removed from V and 0 bases from J, the gap between germline ends came to 7 bases. CDR3 length: 13 amino acids. Germline-derived CDR1 and CDR2 are GTSNPN and SVGIG (reference sequence). The chain's CDR3 is CAWTGNSGNTIYF. CDR3 DNA: TGTGCCTGGACAGGCAACTCTGGAAACACCATATATTTT.

The V call is TRBV4-1, the J call TRBJ2-7, with D perhaps TRBD1 (6 bases). V shed 4 bases and J shed 3 bases, with 19 bases lying between them. Germline V lookup: CDR1 MGHRA, CDR2 YSYEKL. This CDR3 is 16 amino acids long. CDR3 residues: CASSRPGHKNYYEQYF. CDR3 DNA: TGCGCCAGCAGCCGGCCGGGACATAAAAACTACTACGAGCAGTACTTC.

The rearrangement links TRBV29-1 to TRBJ1-2; no definite D call. This CDR3 spans 13 amino acids. Germline CDR1 reads SQVTM; CDR2 reads ANQGSEA. V lost 3 bases to trimming and J lost 3 bases, with 11 bases between them. This CDR3 is CSVESRLHYGYTF. CDR3 bases: TGCAGCGTTGAGTCCCGCCTACACTATGGCTACACCTTC.

The V gene is TRBV2, the J gene TRBJ1-1; D unresolved. The CDR3 has 13 residues. V was trimmed by 6 bases and J by 3 bases, leaving 11 bases between them. Per germline, CDR1 SNHLY and CDR2 FYNNEI. The CDR3 bases are TGTGCCAGCAGGGAACTGTCCTACACTGAAGCTTTCTTT. Its protein product is CASRELSYTEAFF.

This chain joins TRBV10-1 and TRBJ2-3, with D tentatively TRBD2 (6 bases). CDR3 length equals 17 residues. CDR1 WNHNN and CDR2 SYGVQD come from the germline V gene (reference sequence). The V and J ends lost 0 bases and 6 bases respectively, with 19 bases between them. The CDR3, as DNA: TGCGCCAGCAGTGAGTCGCGGAGCGGGCGGCTCGGGGATACGCAGTATTTT. Translated: CASSESRSGRLGDTQYF.

The chain combines TRBV11-2 with TRBJ2-5, with D unresolved. Per the germline V gene, CDR1 is SGHAT and CDR2 is FQNNGV. There are 14 residues in the CDR3. V lost 1 base and J 4 bases, leaving 10 bases between the germline ends. Written as DNA, the CDR3 is TGTGCCAGCAGCTTAGTGTTACTAACAGAGACCCAGTACTTC. Residues: CASSLVLLTETQYF. Together with reference TRBV11-2 and TRBJ2-5, the CDR3 gives the full variable domain: EAGVAQSPRYKIIEKRQSVAFWCNPISGHATLYWYQQILGQGPKLLIQFQNNGVVDDSQLPKDRFSAERLKGVDSTLKIQPAKLEDSAVYLCASSLVLLTETQYFGPGTRLLVL.

This clone was seen a single time. V is TRBV4-1 and J is TRBJ1-2; D unresolved. This CDR3 has 13 residues. V dropped 4 bases and J dropped 4 bases, with 10 bases sitting between them. Germline values: CDR1 MGHRA, CDR2 YSYEKL. The CDR3 is CASSPPGPYGYTF. The CDR3, as DNA: TGCGCCAGCAGCCCTCCAGGTCCCTATGGCTACACCTTC.

The chain uses TRBV19 and TRBJ1-3; no clear D gene. V was shortened by 3 bases and J by 5 bases, with 11 bases between the two germline ends. The CDR3 is 14 residues long. Germline V gene data show CDR1 as LNHDA and CDR2 as SQIVND (reference sequence). The DNA for the CDR3 is TGTGCCAGTAGTATCCGGAACAGCAGAAACACCATATATTTT. Translation gives CASSIRNSRNTIYF.

This chain joins TRBV7-3 and TRBJ2-1, with TRBD1 matching over 9 bases. Germline values: CDR1 SGHTA, CDR2 FQGTGA. There are 15 residues in the CDR3. V shed 1 base and J 7 bases; nucleotides not matched to a gene: 5. CDR3 sequence (DNA): TGTGCCAGCAGCTTAAGCTCGGACAGGGGAAATGAGCAGTTCTTC. As protein: CASSLSSDRGNEQFF.

The V gene is TRBV5-6, the J gene TRBJ2-3; D uncertain. Trimming took off 1 base at V and 4 bases at J, with 16 bases between the two ends. The CDR3 contains 16 residues. In germline, CDR1 is SGHDT, CDR2 YYEEEE. This CDR3 is CASSLMGSWAPDTQYF. The CDR3 nucleotides read TGTGCCAGCAGCTTGATGGGCAGTTGGGCCCCAGATACGCAGTATTTT.

The chain employs TRBV18 and TRBJ1-4; 9 bases align to TRBD1. V shed 8 bases, J shed 6 bases, and the junction held 4 bases outside the gene matches. Germline CDR1 is KGHSH and CDR2 is LQKENI. The CDR3 loop spans 13 amino acids. The DNA of the CDR3 is TGTGCCAGCCGGGACAGGGAGGATGAAAAACTGTTTTTT. Residues: CASRDREDEKLFF.

This chain links TRBV28 with TRBJ1-2, with D possibly matching TRBD1 (5 bases). Germline CDR1 is MDHEN and CDR2 is SYDVKM. Trimming took off 7 bases at V and 4 bases at J, with 19 bases between the two ends. The CDR3 loop spans 15 amino acids. Here the CDR3 reads CASTRGGYRGYGYTF. The CDR3 DNA is TGTGCCAGCACCCGGGGGGGGTACCGGGGCTATGGCTACACCTTC.

This clone came up once. The V gene is TRBV10-2, the J gene TRBJ1-1, with D unclear. In germline, CDR1 is WSHSY, CDR2 SAAADI. The CDR3 sequence is 12 residues long. V gave up 2 bases and J gave up 2 bases, with 3 bases separating them. The CDR3 sequence is CASSEVNTEAFF. The CDR3 DNA reads TGCGCCAGCAGTGAGGTAAACACTGAAGCTTTCTTT.

This sequence joins TRBV19 and TRBJ2-3; no clear D gene. With 5 bases removed from V and 2 bases from J, the gap between germline ends came to 8 bases. The CDR3 contains 13 residues. Germline-derived CDR1 and CDR2 are LNHDA and SQIVND (reference sequence). DNA for the CDR3: TGTGCCAGTAGTTTTAGTTACACAGATACGCAGTATTTT. It specifies CASSFSYTDTQYF.

V usage is TRBV19 and J usage is TRBJ1-5; TRBD1 aligns across 10 bases. V lost 6 bases and J lost 4; bases outside the gene matches: 9. Germline CDR1 is LNHDA and CDR2 is SQIVND (reference sequence). The length of the CDR3 is 16 residues. CDR3 coding DNA: TGTGCCAGTAGCCCAGGGACAGGGGCCAGGAATCAGCCCCAGCATTTT. It yields the protein CASSPGTGARNQPQHF.

This chain links TRBV28 with TRBJ1-1; D perhaps matches TRBD1 (5 bases). V lost 5 bases and J 2 bases, leaving 15 bases between the germline ends. The CDR3 consists of 15 residues. Germline V gene data show CDR1 as MDHEN and CDR2 as SYDVKM. The DNA for the CDR3 is TGTGCCAGCAGTGAGGGAGGGGCGGGAAACACTGAAGCTTTCTTT. Translated: CASSEGGAGNTEAFF.

This chain uses TRBV18 with TRBJ2-1, with 11 nucleotides matching TRBD2. The CDR3 spans 17 residues. CDR1 is KGHSH, CDR2 LQKENI, per germline. The junction had 10 bases not matched to a gene; V was cut back by 5 bases and J by 4 bases. For the CDR3, the DNA is TGTGCCAGCTCATCCTGGGGGACTAGCGGACTTTACAATGAGCAGTTCTTC. Its protein is CASSSWGTSGLYNEQFF.

The V gene is TRBV11-3, the J gene TRBJ1-2; 9 nucleotides line up with TRBD1. V lost 1 base to trimming and J lost 7 bases; unmatched junction nucleotides: 10. The CDR3 totals 16 residues. CDR1 SGHNT and CDR2 YENEEA come from the germline V gene. This CDR3 reads CASSLARDRVMSGYTF. The DNA of the CDR3 is TGTGCCAGCAGCTTAGCCCGGGACAGGGTGATGAGTGGCTACACCTTC.

The V call is TRBV18, the J call TRBJ1-4; weak D call: TRBD1 (5 bases). The germline gives CDR1 KGHSH, CDR2 LQKENI. V gave up 1 base and J gave up 8 bases, with 11 bases separating them. This CDR3 comprises 14 residues. This CDR3 reads CASSPRDGGEKLFF. The CDR3 nucleotides are TGTGCCAGCTCACCACGGGACGGAGGGGAAAAACTGTTTTTT.